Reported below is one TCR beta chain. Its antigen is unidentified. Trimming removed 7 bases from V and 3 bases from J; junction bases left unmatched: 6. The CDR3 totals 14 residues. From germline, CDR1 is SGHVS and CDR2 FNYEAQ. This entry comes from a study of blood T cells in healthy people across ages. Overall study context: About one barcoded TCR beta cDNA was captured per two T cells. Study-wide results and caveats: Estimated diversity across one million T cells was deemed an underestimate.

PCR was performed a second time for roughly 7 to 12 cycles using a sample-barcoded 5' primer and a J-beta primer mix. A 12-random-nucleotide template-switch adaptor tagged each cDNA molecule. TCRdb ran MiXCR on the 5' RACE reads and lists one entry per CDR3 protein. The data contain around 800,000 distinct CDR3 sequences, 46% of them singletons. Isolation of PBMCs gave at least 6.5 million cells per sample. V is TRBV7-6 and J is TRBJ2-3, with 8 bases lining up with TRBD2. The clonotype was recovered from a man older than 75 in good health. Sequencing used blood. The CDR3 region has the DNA TGTGCCAGCACCTTGACTAGCGCTACAGATACGCAGTATTTT. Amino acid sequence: CASTLTSATDTQYF.